This T cell receptor beta chain was sequenced in a study of cytomegalovirus exposure and HLA in healthy donors. The study ran its PCR with 60 Vbeta and 13 Jbeta primers. Measured with immunoSEQ multiplex PCR; TCRdb has only the in-frame clones, and not every one. Of 130,000 or so clones listed, approximately 79% are singletons. A few counts support this clone. Germline V gene data show CDR1 as SNHLY and CDR2 as FYNNEI. The CDR3 has 13 amino acids. The V segment lost 5 bases and the J segment 4 bases; nucleotides outside the gene matches: 1. The sample taken for sequencing was PBMCs. The V and J genes are TRBV2 and TRBJ1-1, with 10 bases that match TRBD1. The sequence was obtained from a man aged 50-60 years in good health and CMV-seropositive. CDR3 residues: CASSRTGGTEAFF. In DNA form, the CDR3 reads TGTGCCAGCAGTCGGACAGGGGGCACTGAAGCTTTCTTT.